The following is a T cell receptor (beta chain) sequence with its context. Its antigen is currently unknown. One end of the junction is discordant with germline, which a read error may explain. The record originates from a study of vaccination and CD4 T cells after COVID-19. With the Oncomine TCR Beta short-read assay, DNA from cultured CD4+ T cells was sequenced. Cultured CD4+ T cells yielded the extracted genomic DNA. TCRdb processed the PCR reads anew with MiXCR; each CDR3 protein has one entry. The table lists approximately 16,000 distinct CDR3 sequences, over 60% of them singletons. The treatment was: roughly ten-day PBMC culture with coronavirus spike peptide pools or control peptides (ViraFEST assay). From germline, CDR1 is SGHNT and CDR2 YENEEA. The CDR3 spans 12 residues.

The clonotype originates from a human donor who had recovered from COVID-19. Specimen: CD4+ T cells from blood, cultured in vitro. The V call is TRBV11-3, the J call TRBJ1-2; D may be TRBD1 (5 bases). CDR3 loop: CASSAGGTSRPF. CDR3 in DNA: TGTGCCAGCAGCGCGGGAGGGACCTCAAGGCCCTTC.